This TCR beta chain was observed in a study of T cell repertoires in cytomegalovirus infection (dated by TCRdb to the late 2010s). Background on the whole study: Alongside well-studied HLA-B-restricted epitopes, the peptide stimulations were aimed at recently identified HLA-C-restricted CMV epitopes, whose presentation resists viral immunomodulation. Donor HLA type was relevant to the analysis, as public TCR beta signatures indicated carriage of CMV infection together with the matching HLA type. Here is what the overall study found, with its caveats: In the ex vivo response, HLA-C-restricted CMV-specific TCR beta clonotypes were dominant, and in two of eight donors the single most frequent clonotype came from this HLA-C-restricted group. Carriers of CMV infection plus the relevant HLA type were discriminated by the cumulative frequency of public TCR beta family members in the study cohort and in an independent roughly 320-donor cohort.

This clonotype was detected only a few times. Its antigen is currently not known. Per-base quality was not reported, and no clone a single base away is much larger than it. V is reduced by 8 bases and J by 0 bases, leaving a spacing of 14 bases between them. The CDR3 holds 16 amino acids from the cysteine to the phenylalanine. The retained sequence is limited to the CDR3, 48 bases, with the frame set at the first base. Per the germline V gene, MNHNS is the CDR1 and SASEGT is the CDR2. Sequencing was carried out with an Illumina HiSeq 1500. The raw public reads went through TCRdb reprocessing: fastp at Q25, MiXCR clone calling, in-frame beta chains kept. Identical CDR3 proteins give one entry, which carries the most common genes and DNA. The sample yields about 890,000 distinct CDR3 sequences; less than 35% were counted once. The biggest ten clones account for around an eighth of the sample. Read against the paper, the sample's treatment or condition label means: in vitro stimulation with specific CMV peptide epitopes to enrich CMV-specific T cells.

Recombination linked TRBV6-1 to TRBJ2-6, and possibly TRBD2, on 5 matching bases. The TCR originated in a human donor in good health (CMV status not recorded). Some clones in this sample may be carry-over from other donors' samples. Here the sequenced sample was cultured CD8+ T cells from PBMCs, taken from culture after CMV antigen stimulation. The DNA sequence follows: TGTGCCAGCCTTAGGGAGAGGAGCTCTGGGGCCAACGTCCTGACTTTC. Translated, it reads CASLRERSSGANVLTF.